This is a list of T cell receptor beta chains from one sample in a study of blood T cell repertoires in COVID-19. Measured with immunoSEQ multiplex PCR; TCRdb has only the in-frame clones, and not every one. This table holds some 75,000 clones, approximately 90% found once. Input material: peripheral blood. The receptors derive from a man between 65 and 80 years old with active or convalescent COVID-19. The CDR3 runs from the conserved cysteine through the conserved F or W. Fields, in order: clone size, V gene, D gene, J gene, CDR3 DNA, CDR3 protein. D genes are given only for firm matches. Clone size is stated in some rows and not others, as once, few, many or a class when expanded.

-	TRBV9	-	TRBJ2-5	TGTGCCAGCAGCCCTACGGACGTTGGGAGAGCCCAGTACTTC	CASSPTDVGRAQYF
-	TRBV6-5	-	TRBJ2-1	TGTGCCAGCAGTTTCTTACGAGGGCAGGGGCACAATGAGCAGTTCTTC	CASSFLRGQGHNEQFF
-	TRBV11-2	-	TRBJ1-4	TGTGCCAGCAGCTTAAGGGACTTTAATGAAAAACTGTTTTTT	CASSLRDFNEKLFF
-	TRBV5-4	-	TRBJ2-5	TGTGCCAGCAGCTTGGCCTTGGGAGCTAGAGAGACCCAGTACTTC	CASSLALGARETQYF
-	TRBV27	-	TRBJ1-2	TGTGCCAGCAGGGGAGAAGGATTAACTCGCTACACCTTC	CASRGEGLTRYTF
-	TRBV5-3	-	TRBJ2-3	TGTGCCAGAAGCTTGGCACCCTACACAGATACGCAGTATTTT	CARSLAPYTDTQYF
-	TRBV30	TRBD1	TRBJ2-5	TGTGCCAGCAGGGGGCAAGAGACCCAGTACTTC	CASRGQETQYF
-	TRBV7-9	-	TRBJ1-2	TGTGCCAGCAGTTCCGAGAATGTCTATGGCTACACCTTC	CASSSENVYGYTF
-	TRBV28	-	TRBJ1-1	TGTGCCAGCAGTTTAGGAGCCCCCTCGTCAAAGTCGTTCTTT	CASSLGAPSSKSFF
-	TRBV7-2	-	TRBJ2-6	TGTGCCAGCAGCTTAGTTAGTGGGGCCAACGTCCTGACTTTC	CASSLVSGANVLTF
-	TRBV5-1	-	TRBJ2-2	TGCGCCAGCAGCACCACCTGGGGCGGCGGGGAGCTGTTTTTT	CASSTTWGGGELFF
-	TRBV9	-	TRBJ1-1	TGTGCCAGCAAGCGTAGAGTCGTACTCTACAACACTGAAGCTTTCTTT	CASKRRVVLYNTEAFF
-	TRBV6-5	-	TRBJ1-5	TGTGCCAGCACCGGGGGGGGAGGCAGCAATCAGCCCCAGCATTTT	CASTGGGGSNQPQHF
few	TRBV27	-	TRBJ1-5	TGTGCCAGCAGTTTCCTGAATCAGCCCCAGCATTTT	CASSFLNQPQHF
-	TRBV9	-	TRBJ2-1	TGTGCCAGCAGCGGCGACTGGGACAATGAGCAGTTCTTC	CASSGDWDNEQFF
-	TRBV6-5	-	TRBJ2-7	TGTGCCAGCAGTTACTCACGCTACGGGAGCTCCTACGAGCAGTACTTC	CASSYSRYGSSYEQYF
-	TRBV5-5	TRBD2	TRBJ2-7	TGTGCCAGCAGCTGGGGGGGAGGTAGCGGGATCTCCTACGAGCAGTACTTC	CASSWGGGSGISYEQYF
-	TRBV5-4	TRBD1	TRBJ1-4	TGTGCCAGCAGCTTGTCGATGGGACAGACTAATGAAAAACTGTTTTTT	CASSLSMGQTNEKLFF
-	TRBV6-1	TRBD1	TRBJ1-2	TGTGCCAGCAGTGAAACCCCAGGGGGTAACTATGGCTACACCTTC	CASSETPGGNYGYTF
-	TRBV5-6	-	TRBJ2-1	TGTGCCAGCAGCTTGCGCGGGACCCAATTGCAGTTCTTC	CASSLRGTQLQFF
-	TRBV5-1	-	TRBJ1-1	TGCGCCAGCAGCTCAACACCAGGGAACACTGAAGCTTTCTTT	CASSSTPGNTEAFF
-	TRBV2	TRBD1	TRBJ1-1	TGTGCCAGCAGCCGCGGGACAGGGATATCAAGTGAAGCTTTCTTT	CASSRGTGISSEAFF
medium-sized	TRBV5-1	TRBD2	TRBJ2-7	TGCGCCAGCAGCTTGGTTCCGGGAGGGGCCTCCTACGAGCAGTACTTC	CASSLVPGGASYEQYF
-	TRBV5-5	-	TRBJ1-5	TGTGCCAGCAGCTTTAAGGGAGGAGACAATCAGCCCCAGCATTTT	CASSFKGGDNQPQHF
-	TRBV3-1/TRBV3-2	-	TRBJ2-7	TGTGCCAGCAGCCGCGGCATCGGCACCTACGAGCAGTACTTC	CASSRGIGTYEQYF
-	TRBV2	-	TRBJ1-3	TGTGCCAGCAGCATTGTGAGGTCCTCTGGAAACACCATATATTTT	CASSIVRSSGNTIYF
-	TRBV5-4	TRBD2	TRBJ2-7	TGTGCCAGCAGCCTAGTGGCGGGGGGGCCGAGCGAGCAGTACTTC	CASSLVAGGPSEQYF
-	TRBV6-5	-	TRBJ1-4	TGTGCCAGCAGTTTTGGAGGGGCCGGTAATGAAAAACTGTTTTTT	CASSFGGAGNEKLFF
-	TRBV5-5	TRBD1	TRBJ2-7	TGTGCCAGCAGCTTGAGACAGGGGAGGAACGAGCAGTACTTC	CASSLRQGRNEQYF
-	TRBV5-1	-	TRBJ2-7	TGCGCCAGCAGCTCTCAGGGTTCCCAAGGGAACGAGCAGTACTTC	CASSSQGSQGNEQYF
once	TRBV5-5	-	TRBJ2-1	TGTGCCAGCAGCTCCTTGCTTGGCGGCTCCTACAATGAGCAGTTCTTC	CASSSLLGGSYNEQFF
-	TRBV5-5	-	TRBJ2-1	TGTGCCAGCAGCCCGATTTTTAGCGCAAACTCCTACAATGAGCAGTTCTTC	CASSPIFSANSYNEQFF
-	TRBV27	-	TRBJ1-1	TGTGCCAGCAGTACGCTGGACAGGAACACTGAAGCTTTCTTT	CASSTLDRNTEAFF
-	TRBV7-9	TRBD1	TRBJ1-5	TGTGCCAGCAGCTGGGGACAGCCAAATCAGCCCCAGCATTTT	CASSWGQPNQPQHF
-	TRBV3-1/TRBV3-2	TRBD2	TRBJ2-3	TGTGCCAGCAGCCAAGAAGGGCCGGGGGGGTATGCAGATACGCAGTATTTT	CASSQEGPGGYADTQYF
-	TRBV19	-	TRBJ1-1	TGTGCCAGTAGTATAGTTGGAGCGGAGAACACTGAAGCTTTCTTT	CASSIVGAENTEAFF
-	TRBV7-9	-	TRBJ1-2	TGTGCCAGCAGCAGCATGTCCTTAACTGGCTACACCTTC	CASSSMSLTGYTF
-	TRBV10-3	TRBD1	TRBJ1-4	TGTGCCATCAGTGAGTCCAGGGGGCAGAGTAATGAAAAACTGTTTTTT	CAISESRGQSNEKLFF
-	TRBV2	-	TRBJ1-6	TGTGCCAGCCCGACAAGCAGTAATTCACCCCTCCACTTT	CASPTSSNSPLHF
-	TRBV5-1	TRBD2	TRBJ2-5	TGCGCCAGCAGCCCAACCCTCCTAGCGGGAGGTCACCAAGAGACCCAGTACTTC	CASSPTLLAGGHQETQYF
-	TRBV18	-	TRBJ1-2	TGTGCCAGCTCACCACTGGGGCTTGATGGCTACACCTTC	CASSPLGLDGYTF
-	TRBV2	TRBD1	TRBJ1-5	TGTGCCAGCAGTGGGGCTCGACAGGGGAATCAGCCCCAGCATTTT	CASSGARQGNQPQHF
-	TRBV7-9	TRBD1	TRBJ2-3	TGTGCCAGCAGCTCGGGACAGGGCTGGGTGGCGCAGTATTTT	CASSSGQGWVAQYF
-	TRBV19	-	TRBJ2-4	TGTGCCAGTAGTATAGAACGGGGTTGGGACATTCAGTACTTC	CASSIERGWDIQYF
-	TRBV5-1	TRBD1	TRBJ1-1	TGCGCCAGCAGCTCAATCGACAGGGCCACTGAAGCTTTCTTT	CASSSIDRATEAFF
-	TRBV27	-	TRBJ1-2	TGTGCCAGCAGTCCGGGACAAATGATCTATGGCTACACCTTC	CASSPGQMIYGYTF
-	TRBV5-1	-	TRBJ2-1	TGCGCCAGCAGCTTAGAGGGCGGGGACTCCTACAATGAGCAGTTCTTC	CASSLEGGDSYNEQFF
-	TRBV29-1	TRBD1	TRBJ1-1	TGCAGCGTTCCGAATCGACAGGGGCAAGACACTGAAGCTTTCTTT	CSVPNRQGQDTEAFF
-	TRBV11-2	TRBD1	TRBJ1-5	TGTGCCAGCAGCTTAGATTCGGGACAGGGGTATCAGCCCCAGCATTTT	CASSLDSGQGYQPQHF
-	TRBV5-4	TRBD1	TRBJ2-7	TGTGCCAGCAGCTTGACAGGGGACCTTTACGAGCAGTACTTC	CASSLTGDLYEQYF
-	TRBV6-6	TRBD2	TRBJ2-3	TGTGCCAGCAGTCCGAGGACTAGCGGGAGGGCTACGAGAGGCACAGATACGCAGTATTTT	CASSPRTSGRATRGTDTQYF
-	TRBV30	TRBD2	TRBJ2-3	TGTGCCTGGACCCTGGGACTAGCCCGCACAGATACGCAGTATTTT	CAWTLGLARTDTQYF
-	TRBV6-2/TRBV6-3	-	TRBJ2-7	TGTGCCAGCAGTTTGACGGGGACTCCCTACGAGCAGTACTTC	CASSLTGTPYEQYF